These T cell receptor beta chains were read from a single sample in a study of glioma-infiltrating T cells. TCRdb reprocessed the multiplex PCR reads with MiXCR, giving one entry per CDR3 protein. The table records approximately 190,000 distinct CDR3 sequences, over 25% of them present only once. Sequenced sample: glioma tissue, nonneoplastic brain tissue, or PBMCs (not recorded which). Receptors were obtained from a human donor with low-grade glioma or glioblastoma, undergoing nonglioma brain surgery, or in good health (not recorded which). The CDR3 runs from the conserved cysteine through the conserved F or W. The D gene is left open where the match is weak. Where a row states a size, it is once, few, many or the class of an expanded clone; other rows omit it.

>TRBJ2-3|NA|NA|TRBV19
CASTSGPSTDTQYF
TGTGCCAGTACATCAGGGCCAAGCACAGATACGCAGTATTTT
>TRBJ1-6|NA|NA|TRBV12-3/TRBV12-4
CASSFGQNNSPLHF
TGTGCCAGCAGTTTCGGCCAGAATAATTCACCCCTCCACTTT
>TRBJ2-1|many|NA|TRBV7-2
CASSFGRGPLNEQFF
TGTGCCAGCAGCTTTGGGCGGGGGCCCCTCAATGAGCAGTTCTTC
>TRBJ2-3|once|NA|TRBV27
CARGRPGLTDTQYF
TGTGCCAGAGGGCGTCCGGGCTTAACAGATACGCAGTATTTT
>TRBJ1-3|NA|TRBD1|TRBV28
CASSPGQFGGNTIYF
TGTGCCAGCAGCCCGGGACAGTTTGGCGGAAACACCATATATTTT
>TRBJ2-5|many|NA|TRBV5-1
CASSLSSLRVGKETQYF
TGCGCCAGCAGCTTGTCGTCACTAAGGGTCGGGAAAGAGACCCAGTACTTC
>TRBJ1-5|many|NA|TRBV7-8
CASSLFPTDNQPQHF
TGTGCCAGCAGCTTATTCCCGACAGACAATCAGCCCCAGCATTTT
>TRBJ1-1|many|NA|TRBV6-6
CASSYSAGWNTEAFF
TGTGCCAGCAGTTACTCGGCAGGGTGGAACACTGAAGCTTTCTTT
>TRBJ1-1|NA|NA|TRBV5-6
CASSFGTAAFF
TGTGCCAGCAGTTTCGGGACGGCAGCTTTCTTT
>TRBJ1-1|many|NA|TRBV28
CASRQGNTEAFF
TGTGCCAGCAGACAGGGGAACACTGAAGCTTTCTTT
>TRBJ2-3|NA|TRBD1|TRBV19
CASSSSAGTASDTQYF
TGTGCCAGTAGTTCCTCTGCCGGGACAGCTTCAGATACGCAGTATTTT
>TRBJ2-1|NA|TRBD2|TRBV20-1
CSAREGLAGGAEQFF
TGCAGTGCTAGGGAGGGACTAGCGGGAGGGGCTGAGCAGTTCTTC
>TRBJ2-1|many|NA|TRBV7-2
CASSLAAFEQFF
TGTGCCAGCAGCTTAGCAGCCTTCGAGCAGTTCTTC
>TRBJ2-3|many|TRBD2|TRBV4-3
CASSQELAGEDTQYF
TGCGCCAGCAGCCAAGAACTAGCGGGAGAAGATACGCAGTATTTT
>TRBJ2-1|many|NA|TRBV18
CASSPQTEEQFF
TGTGCCAGCTCACCACAAACGGAAGAGCAGTTCTTC
>TRBJ2-5|many|TRBD2|TRBV4-3
CASSQDLSLSGETQYF
TGCGCCAGCAGCCAAGATCTCAGTCTTAGCGGGGAGACCCAGTACTTC
>TRBJ2-3|NA|NA|TRBV4-2
CASSQEVSGAGADTQYF
TGTGCCAGCAGCCAAGAAGTCTCGGGAGCGGGCGCAGATACGCAGTATTTT
>TRBJ2-3|many|TRBD1|TRBV4-2
CASSQAHRTGTTSDTQYF
TGTGCCAGCAGCCAAGCCCACCGGACAGGCACCACCTCAGATACGCAGTATTTT
>TRBJ1-1|NA|NA|TRBV29-1
CSVRAGIVAEAFF
TGCAGCGTACGGGCAGGCATCGTCGCTGAAGCTTTCTTT
>TRBJ2-1|few|TRBD2|TRBV18
CASSPNLGTTNNEQFF
TGTGCCAGCTCACCTAACCTCGGGACTACTAACAATGAGCAGTTCTTC
>TRBJ2-2|many|TRBD2|TRBV10-3
CAISSQLAETGELFF
TGTGCCATCAGTTCTCAGCTAGCGGAAACCGGGGAGCTGTTTTTT
>TRBJ1-6|few|NA|TRBV2
CASSTREGQASPLHF
TGTGCCAGCAGTACGAGGGAGGGCCAGGCTTCACCCCTCCACTTT
>TRBJ2-3|NA|TRBD2|TRBV30
CAFGTSGGTDTQYF
TGTGCCTTCGGGACTAGCGGAGGCACAGATACGCAGTATTTT
>TRBJ2-5|NA|NA|TRBV29-1
CSVEDAWGRGETQYF
TGCAGCGTTGAAGACGCCTGGGGCAGAGGAGAGACCCAGTACTTC
>TRBJ1-3|many|NA|TRBV28
CASSLGAIGNTIYF
TGTGCCAGCAGTTTAGGAGCGATTGGAAACACCATATATTTT
>TRBJ2-1|NA|NA|TRBV5-6
CASSSTGRNEQFF
TGTGCCAGCAGCTCCACAGGGCGCAATGAGCAGTTCTTC
>TRBJ1-3|few|TRBD1|TRBV29-1
CSVLTGFGNTIYF
TGCAGCGTTCTGACAGGGTTTGGCAACACCATATATTTT
>TRBJ2-7|NA|NA|TRBV6-5
CVSSYLENNEQYF
TGCGTTAGCAGTTACCTGGAGAACAACGAGCAGTACTTC
>TRBJ2-3|NA|TRBD2|TRBV18
CASAPGSGRTTDTQDF
TGTGCCAGCGCACCAGGGAGCGGGAGGACCACAGATACGCAGGATTTT
>TRBJ2-3|many|NA|TRBV6-6
CASSYSRGSSTDTQYF
TGTGCCAGCAGTTACTCGAGAGGTTCTAGCACAGATACGCAGTATTTT
>TRBJ2-7|many|TRBD1|TRBV6-1
CASISRDRGDEQYF
TGTGCCAGCATCTCCCGGGACAGGGGGGACGAGCAGTACTTC
>TRBJ2-3|many|TRBD2|TRBV7-6
CASSLVGGAFDTQYF
TGTGCCAGCAGCTTAGTGGGAGGGGCCTTTGATACGCAGTATTTT
>TRBJ2-7|many|NA|TRBV7-6
CASSLMQGEISYEQYF
TGTGCCAGCAGCTTAATGCAGGGTGAAATTTCCTACGAGCAGTACTTC
>TRBJ2-3|many|TRBD2|TRBV6-1
CASSFREGDTQYF
TGTGCCAGCAGTTTCAGGGAGGGGGATACGCAGTATTTT
>TRBJ2-7|many|TRBD1|TRBV20-1
CSAIRQGVVWEQYF
TGCAGTGCCATCCGACAGGGGGTAGTTTGGGAGCAGTACTTC
>TRBJ2-1|NA|NA|TRBV6-5
CASSYRSGRGHNEQFF
TGTGCCAGCAGTTACCGCTCCGGGAGGGGGCACAATGAGCAGTTCTTC
>TRBJ1-6|many|NA|TRBV11-2
CASSSNARPVTPLHF
TGTGCCAGCAGCTCAAACGCGAGGCCAGTAACCCCCCTCCACTTT
>TRBJ2-1|many|TRBD2|TRBV4-2
CASAISRGEGQDEQFF
TGTGCCAGCGCTATTAGTAGAGGGGAGGGCCAGGATGAGCAGTTCTTC
>TRBJ1-6|NA|TRBD1|TRBV6-2/TRBV6-3
CASSYSTGIAAPLHF
TGTGCCAGCAGTTACTCGACAGGGATCGCGGCACCCCTCCACTTT
>TRBJ2-1|NA|NA|TRBV14
CASSQDLGVEQFF
TGTGCCAGCAGCCAAGATCTTGGGGTTGAGCAGTTCTTC
>TRBJ2-7|few|TRBD1|TRBV5-4
CASSLGGTGPPSYEQYF
TGTGCCAGCAGCTTGGGGGGGACAGGGCCCCCCTCCTACGAGCAGTACTTC
>TRBJ2-7|NA|TRBD2|TRBV27
CASSASGLESYEQYF
TGTGCCAGCAGTGCTAGCGGCCTAGAATCCTACGAGCAGTACTTC
>TRBJ2-7|few|TRBD1|TRBV18
CASSQYLPGQGASYEQYF
TGTGCCAGCTCTCAATACCTCCCGGGACAGGGGGCTTCCTACGAGCAGTACTTC
>TRBJ2-3|NA|NA|TRBV11-2
CASSPPLEGTDTQYF
TGTGCCAGCAGCCCTCCATTAGAGGGGACGGATACGCAGTATTTT
>TRBJ2-3|few|TRBD1|TRBV18
CASSPGTVQADTQYF
TGTGCCAGCTCACCGGGGACAGTTCAGGCAGATACGCAGTATTTT
>TRBJ2-1|many|TRBD2|TRBV15
CATSSGLAGNNEQFF
TGTGCCACCAGCAGCGGACTAGCGGGAAACAATGAGCAGTTCTTC
>TRBJ1-2|many|NA|TRBV6-1
CASSPSGWQHAGNYGYTF
TGTGCCAGCAGTCCTTCGGGTTGGCAGCACGCAGGGAACTATGGCTACACCTTC
>TRBJ1-1|many|NA|TRBV7-9
CASSLWTPENTEAFF
TGTGCCAGCAGCTTATGGACACCCGAGAACACTGAAGCTTTCTTT